This T cell receptor beta chain was recorded in a study of T-cell memory formation after mild COVID-19. Barcoded TCR alpha and TCR beta cDNA libraries with UMIs came from 5'RACE using constant-segment primers. A single record per CDR3 protein comes from TCRdb applying MiXCR to the 5' RACE reads. The sample shows approximately 300,000 distinct CDR3 sequences, roughly a fifth of them seen only once. CDR3 size: 15 residues. Trimming removed 0 bases at V and 2 bases at J, with 9 bases between. Germline V gives CDR1 MGHRA, CDR2 YSYEKL. This clonotype was seen only a few times. The specimen was PBMCs or a T cell subset sorted from them (not recorded which). This sequence joins TRBV4-1 and TRBJ2-3; unclear D gene. This clonotype was obtained from a young man who had mild COVID-19 (a few samples of this study predate the infection). Cell type and time point are not known. The CDR3 DNA reads TGCGCCAGCAGCCAAGAACCCAGCATCACAGATACGCAGTATTTT. This sequence encodes CASSQEPSITDTQYF.